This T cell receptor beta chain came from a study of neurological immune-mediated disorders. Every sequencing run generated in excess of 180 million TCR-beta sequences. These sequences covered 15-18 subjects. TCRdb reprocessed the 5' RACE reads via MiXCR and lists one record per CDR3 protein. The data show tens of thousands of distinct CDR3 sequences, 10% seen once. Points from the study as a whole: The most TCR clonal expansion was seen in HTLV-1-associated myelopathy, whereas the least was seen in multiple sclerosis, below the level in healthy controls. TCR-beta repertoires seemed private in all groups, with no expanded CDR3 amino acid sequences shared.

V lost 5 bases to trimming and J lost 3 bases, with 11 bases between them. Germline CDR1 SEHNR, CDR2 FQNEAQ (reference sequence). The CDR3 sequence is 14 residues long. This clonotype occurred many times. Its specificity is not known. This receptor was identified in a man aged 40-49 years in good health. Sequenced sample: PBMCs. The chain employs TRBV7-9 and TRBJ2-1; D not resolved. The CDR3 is CASSPPEFYNEQFF. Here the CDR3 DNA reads TGTGCCAGCAGCCCTCCCGAGTTCTACAATGAGCAGTTCTTC.